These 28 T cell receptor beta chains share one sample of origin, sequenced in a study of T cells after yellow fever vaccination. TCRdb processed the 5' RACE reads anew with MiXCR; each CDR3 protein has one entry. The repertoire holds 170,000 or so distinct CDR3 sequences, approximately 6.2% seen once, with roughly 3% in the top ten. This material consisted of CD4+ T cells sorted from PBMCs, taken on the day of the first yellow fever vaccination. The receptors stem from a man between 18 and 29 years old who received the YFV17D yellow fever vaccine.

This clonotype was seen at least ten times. The CDR3, as DNA: TGTGCCAGCAGCTTACAACCTGAAGCTTTCTTT. Its protein is CASSLQPEAFF. The chain links TRBV7-9 to TRBJ1-1; D is undetermined. CDR3 size: 11 residues. Germline loops: CDR1 SEHNR, CDR2 FQNEAQ (reference sequence). Trimming took 2 bases from V and 6 from J, leaving 4 bases between them.

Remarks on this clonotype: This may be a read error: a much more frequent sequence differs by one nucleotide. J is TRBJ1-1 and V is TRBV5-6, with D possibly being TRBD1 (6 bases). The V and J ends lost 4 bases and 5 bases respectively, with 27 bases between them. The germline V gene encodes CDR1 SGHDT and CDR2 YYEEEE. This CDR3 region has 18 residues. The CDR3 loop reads CASSLLGGGWGEKTEAFF. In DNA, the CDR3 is TGTGCCAGCAGCCTGCTTGGGGGGGGCTGGGGTGAGAAGACTGAAGCTTTCTTT. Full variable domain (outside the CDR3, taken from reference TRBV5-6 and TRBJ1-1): DAGVTQSPTHLIKTRGQQVTLRCSPKSGHDTVSWYQQALGQGPQFIFQYYEEEERQRGNFPDRFSGHQFPNYSSELNVNALLLGDSALYLCASSLLGGGWGEKTEAFFGQGTRLTVV.

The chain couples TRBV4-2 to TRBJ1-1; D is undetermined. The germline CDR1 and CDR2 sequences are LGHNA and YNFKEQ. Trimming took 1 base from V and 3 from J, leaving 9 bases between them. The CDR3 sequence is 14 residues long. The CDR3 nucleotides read TGTGCCAGCAGCCAAGGTTTCGGGGACACTGAAGCTTTCTTT. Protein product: CASSQGFGDTEAFF.

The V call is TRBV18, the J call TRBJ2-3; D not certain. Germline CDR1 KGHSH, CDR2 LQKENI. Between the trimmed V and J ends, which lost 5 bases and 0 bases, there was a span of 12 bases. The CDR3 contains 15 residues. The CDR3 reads CASSTSRLSTDTQYF. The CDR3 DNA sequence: TGTGCCAGCTCAACCTCCCGGCTCAGCACAGATACGCAGTATTTT.

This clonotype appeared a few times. The CDR3: CASSQEYSGTGELFF. The CDR3 DNA reads as TGTGCCAGCAGCCAAGAGTATTCGGGGACCGGGGAGCTGTTTTTT. V usage is TRBV3-1 and J usage is TRBJ2-2; a weak D match, TRBD2 (5 bases). The CDR3 totals 15 residues. V was trimmed by 0 bases and J by 5 bases, leaving 10 bases between them. Germline V CDR1 and CDR2: LGHDT, YNNKEL (reference sequence). Looking up the rest from reference TRBV3-1 and TRBJ2-2 gives the full variable domain: DTAVSQTPKYLVTQMGNDKSIKCEQNLGHDTMYWYKQDSKKFLKIMFSYNNKELIINETVPNRFSPKSPDKAHLNLHINSLELGDSAVYFCASSQEYSGTGELFFGEGSRLTVL.

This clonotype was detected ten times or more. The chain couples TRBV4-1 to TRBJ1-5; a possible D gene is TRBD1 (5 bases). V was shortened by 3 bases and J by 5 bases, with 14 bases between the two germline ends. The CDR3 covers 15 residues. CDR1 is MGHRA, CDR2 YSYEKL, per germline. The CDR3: CASSQADRRDQPQHF. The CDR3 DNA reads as TGCGCCAGCAGCCAGGCTGACAGACGTGATCAGCCCCAGCATTTT.

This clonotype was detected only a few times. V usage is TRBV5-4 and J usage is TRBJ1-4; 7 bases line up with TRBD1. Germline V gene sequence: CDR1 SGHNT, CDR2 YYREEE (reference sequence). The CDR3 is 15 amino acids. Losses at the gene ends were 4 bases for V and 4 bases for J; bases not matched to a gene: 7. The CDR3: CASSAVQGNNEKLFF. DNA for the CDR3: TGTGCCAGCAGCGCAGTACAGGGGAATAATGAAAAACTGTTTTTT. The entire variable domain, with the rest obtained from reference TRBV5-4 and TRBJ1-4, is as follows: ETGVTQSPTHLIKTRGQQVTLRCSSQSGHNTVSWYQQALGQGPQFIFQYYREEENGRGNFPPRFSGLQFPNYSSELNVNALELDDSALYLCASSAVQGNNEKLFFGSGTQLSVL.

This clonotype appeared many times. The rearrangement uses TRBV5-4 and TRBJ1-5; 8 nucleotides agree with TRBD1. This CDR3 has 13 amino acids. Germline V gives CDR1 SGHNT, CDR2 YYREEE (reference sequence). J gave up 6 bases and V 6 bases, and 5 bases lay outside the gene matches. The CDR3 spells CASTIDRGQPQHF. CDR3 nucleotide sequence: TGTGCCAGCACCATTGACAGGGGTCAGCCCCAGCATTTT.

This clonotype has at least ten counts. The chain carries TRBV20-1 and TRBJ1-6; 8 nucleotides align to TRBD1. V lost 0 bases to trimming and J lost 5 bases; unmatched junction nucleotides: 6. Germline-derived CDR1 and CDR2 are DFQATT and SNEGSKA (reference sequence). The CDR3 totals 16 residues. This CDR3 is CSARDRTGIDNSPLHF. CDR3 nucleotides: TGCAGTGCTAGAGATCGGACAGGGATTGATAATTCACCCCTCCACTTT.

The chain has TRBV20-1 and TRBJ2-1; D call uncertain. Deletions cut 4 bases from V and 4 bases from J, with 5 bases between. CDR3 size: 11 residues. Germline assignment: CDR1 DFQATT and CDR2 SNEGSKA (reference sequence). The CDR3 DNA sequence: TGCAGTGCTACCCCTTACAATGAGCAGTTCTTC. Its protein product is CSATPYNEQFF.

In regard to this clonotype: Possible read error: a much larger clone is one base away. CDR3 nucleotide sequence: TGTGCCAGCAGCTTAGGTATGAATAACTATGGCTACACCTTC. Amino acids: CASSLGMNNYGYTF. The genes are TRBV7-9 and TRBJ1-2; no clear D. V was clipped by 1 base and J by 1 base, with 7 bases between them. CDR1 SEHNR and CDR2 FQNEAQ come from the germline V gene (reference sequence). The CDR3 extends over 14 amino acids.

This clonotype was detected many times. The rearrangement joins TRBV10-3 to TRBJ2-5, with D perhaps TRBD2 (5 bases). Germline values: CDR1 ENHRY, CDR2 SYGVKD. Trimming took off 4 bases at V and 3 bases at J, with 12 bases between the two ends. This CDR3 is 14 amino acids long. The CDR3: CAISARGMEETQYF. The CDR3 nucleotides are TGTGCCATCAGTGCCCGAGGGATGGAAGAGACCCAGTACTTC.

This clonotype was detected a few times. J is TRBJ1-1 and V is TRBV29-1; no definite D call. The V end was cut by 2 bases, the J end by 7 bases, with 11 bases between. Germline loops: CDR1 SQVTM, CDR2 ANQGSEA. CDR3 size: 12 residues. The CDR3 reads CSVEFGGFEAFF. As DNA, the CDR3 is TGCAGCGTTGAATTCGGTGGGTTTGAAGCTTTCTTT.

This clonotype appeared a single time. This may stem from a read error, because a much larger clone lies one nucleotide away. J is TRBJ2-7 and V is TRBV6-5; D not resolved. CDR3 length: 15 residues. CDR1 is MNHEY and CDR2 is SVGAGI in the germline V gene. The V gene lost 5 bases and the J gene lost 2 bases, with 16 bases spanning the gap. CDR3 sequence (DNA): TGTGCCAGCAGTAACCCCCAGGACGGACCCTACGAGCAGTACTTC. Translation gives CASSNPQDGPYEQYF.

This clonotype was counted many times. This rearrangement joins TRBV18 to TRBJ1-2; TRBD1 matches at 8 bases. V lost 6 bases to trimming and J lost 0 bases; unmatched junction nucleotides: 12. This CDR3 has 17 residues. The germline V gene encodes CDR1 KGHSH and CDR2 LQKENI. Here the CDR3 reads CASSSQGVPLANYGYTF. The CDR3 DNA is TGTGCCAGCTCGTCACAGGGGGTCCCCCTGGCTAACTATGGCTACACCTTC.

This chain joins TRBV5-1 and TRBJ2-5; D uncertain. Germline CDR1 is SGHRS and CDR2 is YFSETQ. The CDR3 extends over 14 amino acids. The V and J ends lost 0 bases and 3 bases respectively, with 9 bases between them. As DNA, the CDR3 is TGCGCCAGCAGCTTGGTTGACGGAGAAGAGACCCAGTACTTC. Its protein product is CASSLVDGEETQYF.

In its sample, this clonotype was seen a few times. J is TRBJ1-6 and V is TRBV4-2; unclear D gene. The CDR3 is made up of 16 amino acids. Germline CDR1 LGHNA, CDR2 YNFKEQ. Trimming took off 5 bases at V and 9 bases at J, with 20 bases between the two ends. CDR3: CASSTPSVGIGSPLHF. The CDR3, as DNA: TGTGCCAGCAGCACCCCTTCCGTAGGGATAGGTTCACCCCTCCACTTT.

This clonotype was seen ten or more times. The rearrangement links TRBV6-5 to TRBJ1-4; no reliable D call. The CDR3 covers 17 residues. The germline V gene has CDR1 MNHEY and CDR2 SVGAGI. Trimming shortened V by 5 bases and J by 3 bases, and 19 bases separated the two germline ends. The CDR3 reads CASSPLISPAPNEKLFF. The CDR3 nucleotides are TGTGCCAGCAGTCCACTAATTTCGCCGGCGCCTAATGAAAAACTGTTTTTT.

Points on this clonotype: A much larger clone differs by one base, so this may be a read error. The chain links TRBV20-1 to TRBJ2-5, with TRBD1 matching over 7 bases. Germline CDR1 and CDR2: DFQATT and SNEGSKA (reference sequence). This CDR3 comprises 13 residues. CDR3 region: CGASQGQRETQYF. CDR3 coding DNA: TGCGGTGCTAGTCAGGGACAGCGAGAGACCCAGTACTTC.

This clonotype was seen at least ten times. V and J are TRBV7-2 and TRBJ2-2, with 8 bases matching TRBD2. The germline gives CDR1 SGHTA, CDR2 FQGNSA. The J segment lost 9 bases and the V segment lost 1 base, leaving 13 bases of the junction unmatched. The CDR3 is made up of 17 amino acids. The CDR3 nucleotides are TGTGCCAGCAGCTTAGTAGTGGGTAGCGGGGTACCCCGGGAGCTGTTTTTT. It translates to CASSLVVGSGVPRELFF.

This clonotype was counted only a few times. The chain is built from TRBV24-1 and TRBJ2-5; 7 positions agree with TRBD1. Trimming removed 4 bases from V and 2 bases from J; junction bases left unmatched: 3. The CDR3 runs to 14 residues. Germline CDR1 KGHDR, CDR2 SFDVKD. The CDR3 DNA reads TGTGCCACCAGTGAATCGGGACAGCAAGAGACCCAGTACTTC. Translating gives CATSESGQQETQYF.

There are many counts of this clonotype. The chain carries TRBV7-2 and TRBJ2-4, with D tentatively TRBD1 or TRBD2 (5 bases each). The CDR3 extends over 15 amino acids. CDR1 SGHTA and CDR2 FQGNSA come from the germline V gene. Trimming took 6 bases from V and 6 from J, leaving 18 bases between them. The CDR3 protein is CASSSPQYGGNIQYF. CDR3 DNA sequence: TGTGCCAGCAGTTCCCCTCAGTATGGGGGAAACATTCAGTACTTC.

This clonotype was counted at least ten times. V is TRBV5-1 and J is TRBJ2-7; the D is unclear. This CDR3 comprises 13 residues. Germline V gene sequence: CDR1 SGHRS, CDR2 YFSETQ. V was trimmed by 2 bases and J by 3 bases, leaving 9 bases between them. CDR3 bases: TGCGCCAGCAGCTTAGCGCCGAGCTACGAGCAGTACGTC. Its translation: CASSLAPSYEQYV.

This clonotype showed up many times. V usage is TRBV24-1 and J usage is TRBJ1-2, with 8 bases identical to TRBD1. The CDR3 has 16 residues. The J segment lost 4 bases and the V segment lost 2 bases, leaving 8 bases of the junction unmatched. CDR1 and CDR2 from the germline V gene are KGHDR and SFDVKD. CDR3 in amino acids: CATSDSGTGAAYGYTF. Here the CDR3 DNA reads TGTGCCACCAGTGATTCCGGGACAGGCGCCGCCTATGGCTACACCTTC.

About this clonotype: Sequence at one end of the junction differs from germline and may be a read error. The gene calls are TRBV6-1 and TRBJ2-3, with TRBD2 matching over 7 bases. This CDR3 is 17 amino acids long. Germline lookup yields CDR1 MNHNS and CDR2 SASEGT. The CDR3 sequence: CASSPAGGVRSRDTQYF. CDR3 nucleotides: TGTGCCAGCAGCCCCGCTGGGGGGGTCAGGAGCAGAGATACGCAGTATTTT.

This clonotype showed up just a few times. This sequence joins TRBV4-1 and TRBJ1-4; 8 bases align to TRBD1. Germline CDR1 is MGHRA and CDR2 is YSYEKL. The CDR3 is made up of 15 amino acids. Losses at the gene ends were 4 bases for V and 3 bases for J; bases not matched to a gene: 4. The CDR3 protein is CASSRQGTANEKLFF. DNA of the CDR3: TGCGCCAGCAGCCGACAGGGGACGGCTAATGAAAAACTGTTTTTT.

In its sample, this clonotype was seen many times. The CDR3 reads CASSLLTGGKNEQFF. The CDR3 DNA reads as TGTGCCAGCAGCTTATTGACAGGGGGCAAGAATGAGCAGTTCTTC. V gene TRBV11-2 combines with J gene TRBJ2-1; TRBD1 matches at 10 bases. The CDR3 consists of 15 residues. V gave up 2 bases and J gave up 7 bases; unmatched junction bases: 5. CDR1 is SGHAT and CDR2 is FQNNGV in the germline V gene.

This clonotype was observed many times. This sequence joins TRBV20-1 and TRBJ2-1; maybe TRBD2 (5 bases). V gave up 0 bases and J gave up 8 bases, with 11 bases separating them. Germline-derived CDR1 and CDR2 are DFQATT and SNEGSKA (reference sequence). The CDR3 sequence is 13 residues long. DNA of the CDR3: TGCAGTGCTAGAGATGGACCGGAGGATGAGCAGTTCTTC. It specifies CSARDGPEDEQFF.